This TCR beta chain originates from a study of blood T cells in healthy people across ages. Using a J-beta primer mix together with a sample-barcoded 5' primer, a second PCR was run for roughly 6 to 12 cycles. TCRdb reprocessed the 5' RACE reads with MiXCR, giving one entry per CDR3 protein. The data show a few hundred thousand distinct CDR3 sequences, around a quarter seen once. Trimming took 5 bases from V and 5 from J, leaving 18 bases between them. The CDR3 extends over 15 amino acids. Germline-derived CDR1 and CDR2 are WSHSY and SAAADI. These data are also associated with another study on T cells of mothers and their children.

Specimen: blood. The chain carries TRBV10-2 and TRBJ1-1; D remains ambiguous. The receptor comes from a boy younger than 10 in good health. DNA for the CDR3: TGCGCCAGCAGTACGTTCTCAGGTGCGTGGACTGAAGCTTTCTTT. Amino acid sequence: CASSTFSGAWTEAFF.